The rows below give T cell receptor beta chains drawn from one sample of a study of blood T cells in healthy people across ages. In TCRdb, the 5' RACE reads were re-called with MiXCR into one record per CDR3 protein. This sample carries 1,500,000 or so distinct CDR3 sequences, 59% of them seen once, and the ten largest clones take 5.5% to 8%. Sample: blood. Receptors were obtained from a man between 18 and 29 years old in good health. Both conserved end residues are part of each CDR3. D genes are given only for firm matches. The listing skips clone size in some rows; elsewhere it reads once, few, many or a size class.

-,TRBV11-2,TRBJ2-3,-,TGTGCCAGCAGCCGTCTGGGCCGGATAACGCCCACAGATACGCAGTATTTT,CASSRLGRITPTDTQYF
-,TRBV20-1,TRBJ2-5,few,TGCAGTGCCCCTGGGGGACGGCTACAAGAGACCCAGTACTTC,CSAPGGRLQETQYF
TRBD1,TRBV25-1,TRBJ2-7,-,TGTGCCAGCAGTGAATATGGGGACAGGGTCCACGAGCAGTACTTC,CASSEYGDRVHEQYF
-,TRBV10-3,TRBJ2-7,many,TGTGCCATCCGCCACCCGGACAGTGACGAGCAGTACTTC,CAIRHPDSDEQYF
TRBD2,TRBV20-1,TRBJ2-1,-,TGCAGTGCTATCCATAGCGGGAGTCTGACTAATGAGCAGTTCTTC,CSAIHSGSLTNEQFF
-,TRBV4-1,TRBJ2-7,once,TGCGCCAGCAACCAAGACGGACCAACCTACGAGCAGTACTTC,CASNQDGPTYEQYF
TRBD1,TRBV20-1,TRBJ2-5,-,TGCAGTGCTCTCCGGGACAGGGGTGGTGGGCAGTACTTC,CSALRDRGGGQYF
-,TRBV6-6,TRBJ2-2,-,TGTGCCAGCAGGCCAGGGGTACCGAACACCGGGGAGCTGTTTTTT,CASRPGVPNTGELFF
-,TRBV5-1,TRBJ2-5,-,TGCGCCAGCAGCTTGGAAGGGGGTACCCAAGAGACCCAGTACTTC,CASSLEGGTQETQYF
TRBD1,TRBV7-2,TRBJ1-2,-,TGTGCCACACGGACAGGGGAGACGGTTGGCTACACCTTC,CATRTGETVGYTF
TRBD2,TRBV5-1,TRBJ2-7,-,TGCGCCAGCAGCGTAAACCGGGACTACATTAACAATGAGCAGTACTTC,CASSVNRDYINNEQYF
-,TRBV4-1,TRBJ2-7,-,TGCGCCAGCAGCCAAGAAGGGGCATCTTACGAGCAGTACTTC,CASSQEGASYEQYF
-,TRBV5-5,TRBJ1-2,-,TGTGCCAGCAGCTTGGCGGGAAGAGGGGAATCTAACTATGGCTACACCTTC,CASSLAGRGESNYGYTF
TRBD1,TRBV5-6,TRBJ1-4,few,TGTGCCAGCAGCCTCACCGGACAGGGAAGGGATGAAAAACTGTTTTTT,CASSLTGQGRDEKLFF
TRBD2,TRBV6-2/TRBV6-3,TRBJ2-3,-,TGTGCCACGCGTCCTCGACTAGCGGGTTCCACAGATACGCAGTATTTT,CATRPRLAGSTDTQYF
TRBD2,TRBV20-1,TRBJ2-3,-,TGCAGTGCTACAGCGGGAGGGCCAGGGGATACGCAGTATTTT,CSATAGGPGDTQYF
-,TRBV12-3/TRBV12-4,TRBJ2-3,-,TGTGCCAGCAGTTTAATACATTTTCCAGATACGCAGTATTTT,CASSLIHFPDTQYF
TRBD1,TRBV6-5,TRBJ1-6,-,TGTGCCAGCAGCGAGACAAGGACAGGGTATAATTCACCCCTCCACTTT,CASSETRTGYNSPLHF
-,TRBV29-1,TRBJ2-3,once,TGCAGCGTTGATGTGATTTCTAGCACAGATACGCAGTATTTT,CSVDVISSTDTQYF
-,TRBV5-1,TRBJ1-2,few,TGCGCCAGCAGCTTGGGGTCGGCAGGGGATGACTGCACCTTC,CASSLGSAGDDCTF
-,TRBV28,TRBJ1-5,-,TGTGCCAGCAGTTTAGGAGGGAGCCTCAATCAGCCCCAGCATTTT,CASSLGGSLNQPQHF
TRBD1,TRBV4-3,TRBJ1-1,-,TGCGCCAGCAGCCAAGAGACAGGGATAACTGAAGCTTTCTTT,CASSQETGITEAFF
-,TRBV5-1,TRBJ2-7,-,TGCGCCAGCAGCTTGGAACAGGGATTGAGGCAGTACTTC,CASSLEQGLRQYF
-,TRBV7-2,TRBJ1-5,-,TGTGCCAGCAGCTTAATGGGCGATCAGCCCCAGCATTTT,CASSLMGDQPQHF
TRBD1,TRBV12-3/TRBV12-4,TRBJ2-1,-,TGTGCCAGCATGACGACAGGGACCTACAATGAGCAGTTCTTC,CASMTTGTYNEQFF
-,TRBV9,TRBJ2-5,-,TGTGCCAGCAGCGACGGACTATCAGAGACCCAGTACTTC,CASSDGLSETQYF